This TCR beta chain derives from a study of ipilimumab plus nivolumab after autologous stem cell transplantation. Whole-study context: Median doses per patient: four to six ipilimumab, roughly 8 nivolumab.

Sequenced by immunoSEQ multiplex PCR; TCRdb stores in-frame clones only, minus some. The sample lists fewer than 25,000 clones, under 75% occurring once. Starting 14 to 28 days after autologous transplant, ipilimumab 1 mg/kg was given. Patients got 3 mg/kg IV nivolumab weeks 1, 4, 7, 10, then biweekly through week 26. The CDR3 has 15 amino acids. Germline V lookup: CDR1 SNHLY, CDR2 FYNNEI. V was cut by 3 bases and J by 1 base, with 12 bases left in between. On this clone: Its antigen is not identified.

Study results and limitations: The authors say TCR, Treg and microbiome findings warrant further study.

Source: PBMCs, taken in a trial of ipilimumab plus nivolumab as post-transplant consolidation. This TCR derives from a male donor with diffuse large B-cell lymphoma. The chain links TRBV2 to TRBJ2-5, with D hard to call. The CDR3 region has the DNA TGTGCCAGCAGTGATAATTTGGGGATCCAAGAGACCCAGTACTTC. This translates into CASSDNLGIQETQYF. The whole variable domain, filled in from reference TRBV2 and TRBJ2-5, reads EPEVTQTPSHQVTQMGQEVILRCVPISNHLYFYWYRQILGQKVEFLVSFYNNEISEKSEIFDDQFSVERPDGSNFTLKIRSTKLEDSAMYFCASSDNLGIQETQYFGPGTRLLVL.